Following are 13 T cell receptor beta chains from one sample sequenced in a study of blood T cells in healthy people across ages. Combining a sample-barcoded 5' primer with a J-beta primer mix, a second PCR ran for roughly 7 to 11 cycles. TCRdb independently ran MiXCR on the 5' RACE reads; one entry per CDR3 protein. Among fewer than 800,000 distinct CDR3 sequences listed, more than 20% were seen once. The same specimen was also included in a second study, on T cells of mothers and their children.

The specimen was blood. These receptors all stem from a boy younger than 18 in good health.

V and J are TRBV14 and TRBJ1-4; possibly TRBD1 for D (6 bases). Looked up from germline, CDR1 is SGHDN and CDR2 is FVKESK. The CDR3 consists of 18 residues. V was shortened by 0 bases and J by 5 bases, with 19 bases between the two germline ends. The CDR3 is CASSQDKGTGTRNEKLFF. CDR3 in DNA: TGTGCCAGCAGCCAAGATAAGGGAACCGGGACAAGAAATGAAAAACTGTTTTTT.

Written as DNA, the CDR3 is TGTGCCAGCAGCCGAGTCGGGGCAGGTTCTTATGGCTACACCTTC. It is translated as CASSRVGAGSYGYTF. This chain connects TRBV3-1 to TRBJ1-2; maybe TRBD1 (5 bases). This CDR3 is built from 15 residues. Germline CDR1 is LGHDT and CDR2 is YNNKEL (reference sequence). The germline V and J ends were trimmed by 4 bases and 5 bases, with 17 bases remaining between them.

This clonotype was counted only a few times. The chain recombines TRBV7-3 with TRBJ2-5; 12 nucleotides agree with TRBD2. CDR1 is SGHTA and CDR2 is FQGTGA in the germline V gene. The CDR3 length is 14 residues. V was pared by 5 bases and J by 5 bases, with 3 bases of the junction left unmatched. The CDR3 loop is CASSITSGGETQYF. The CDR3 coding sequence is TGTGCCAGCAGCATTACTAGCGGGGGGGAGACCCAGTACTTC.

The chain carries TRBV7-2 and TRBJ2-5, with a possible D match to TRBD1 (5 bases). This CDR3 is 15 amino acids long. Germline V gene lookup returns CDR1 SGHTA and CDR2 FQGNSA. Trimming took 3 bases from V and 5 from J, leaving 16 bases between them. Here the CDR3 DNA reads TGTGCCAGCAGCTTCGTAGGGGCCCCAGGCGAGACCCAGTACTTC. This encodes CASSFVGAPGETQYF.

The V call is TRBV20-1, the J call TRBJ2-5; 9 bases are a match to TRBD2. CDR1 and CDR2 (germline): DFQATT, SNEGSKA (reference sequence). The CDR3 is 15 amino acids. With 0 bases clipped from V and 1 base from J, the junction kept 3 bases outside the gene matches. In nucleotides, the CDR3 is TGCAGTGCTAGAGACTTTAGCGGGGGCCAAGAGACCCAGTACTTC. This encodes CSARDFSGGQETQYF.

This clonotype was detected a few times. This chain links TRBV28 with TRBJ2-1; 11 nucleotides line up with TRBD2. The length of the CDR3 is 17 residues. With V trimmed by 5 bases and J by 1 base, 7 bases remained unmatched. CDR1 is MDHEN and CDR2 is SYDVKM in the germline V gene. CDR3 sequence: CASSGVAGGRSYNEQFF. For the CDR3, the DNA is TGTGCCAGCAGTGGTGTAGCGGGAGGGAGGTCCTACAATGAGCAGTTCTTC.

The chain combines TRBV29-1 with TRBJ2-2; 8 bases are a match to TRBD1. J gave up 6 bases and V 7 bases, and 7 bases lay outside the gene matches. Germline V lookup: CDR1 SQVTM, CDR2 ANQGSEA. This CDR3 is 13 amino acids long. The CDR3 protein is CSAGQGNAGELFF. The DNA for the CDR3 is TGCAGCGCAGGACAGGGAAACGCCGGGGAGCTGTTTTTT.

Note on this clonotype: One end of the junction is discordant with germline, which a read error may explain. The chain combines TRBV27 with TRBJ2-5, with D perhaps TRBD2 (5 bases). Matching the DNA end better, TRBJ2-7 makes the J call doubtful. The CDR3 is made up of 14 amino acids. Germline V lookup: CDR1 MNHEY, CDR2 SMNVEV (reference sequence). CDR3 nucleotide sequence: TGCGCCAGCAGTTTATCGGGCTACGGGAACGAGCAGTACTTC. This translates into CASSLSGYGNEQYF.

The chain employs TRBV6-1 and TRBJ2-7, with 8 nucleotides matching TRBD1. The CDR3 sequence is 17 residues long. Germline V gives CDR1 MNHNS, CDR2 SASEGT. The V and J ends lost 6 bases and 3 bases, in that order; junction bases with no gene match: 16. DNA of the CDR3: TGTGCCAGCAGGCAATGGGGAAAGCAGACAGGGGTCTACGAGCAGTACTTC. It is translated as CASRQWGKQTGVYEQYF.

The DNA for the CDR3 is TGTGCCAGCAGATCCCTTAGTGACGGGAGTTTGAATGAGCAGTTCTTC. It encodes CASRSLSDGSLNEQFF. The chain is built from TRBV6-1 and TRBJ2-5; D may be TRBD2 (6 bases). The J call may be mistaken, given a closer DNA end match to TRBJ2-1. Per the germline V gene, CDR1 is MNHNS and CDR2 is SASEGT. The CDR3 length is 16 residues.

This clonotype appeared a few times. The CDR3 protein is CASSWAVAYEQYF. In DNA, the CDR3 is TGTGCCAGCAGTTGGGCAGTTGCCTACGAGCAGTACTTC. V is TRBV6-2 or TRBV6-3 and J is TRBJ2-7; D gene uncertain. The germline gives CDR1 MNHEY, CDR2 SVGEGT. The CDR3 length is 13 residues. V lost 4 bases and J 2 bases, leaving 9 bases between the germline ends.

The CDR3 loop reads CASSPRELGLTFEAFF. The CDR3 DNA is TGTGCCAGCAGCCCTAGGGAGTTAGGACTTACCTTTGAAGCTTTCTTT. This chain joins TRBV11-2 and TRBJ1-1; no clear D gene. The CDR3 spans 16 residues. CDR1 and CDR2 from the germline V gene are SGHAT and FQNNGV. V was cut by 5 bases and J by 7 bases, with 23 bases left in between. The variable domain in full, completed from reference TRBV11-2 and TRBJ1-1, reads EAGVAQSPRYKIIEKRQSVAFWCNPISGHATLYWYQQILGQGPKLLIQFQNNGVVDDSQLPKDRFSAERLKGVDSTLKIQPAKLEDSAVYLCASSPRELGLTFEAFFGQGTRLTVV.

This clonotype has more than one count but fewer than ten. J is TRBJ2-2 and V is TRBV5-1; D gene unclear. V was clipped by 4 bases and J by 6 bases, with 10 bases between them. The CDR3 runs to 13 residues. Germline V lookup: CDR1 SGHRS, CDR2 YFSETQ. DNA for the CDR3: TGCGCCAGCAGCACATCTAGGGCCGGGGAGCTGTTTTTT. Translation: CASSTSRAGELFF. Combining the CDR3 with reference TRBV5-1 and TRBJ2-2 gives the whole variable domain KAGVTQTPRYLIKTRGQQVTLSCSPISGHRSVSWYQQTPGQGLQFLFEYFSETQRNKGNFPGRFSGRQFSNSRSEMNVSTLELGDSALYLCASSTSRAGELFFGEGSRLTVL.